This T cell receptor (beta chain) was documented in a study of CD8+ T cells in alopecia areata. Study context: The duration of tofacitinib was 6 to 18 months, with 6 months off drug afterward.

Per the germline V gene, CDR1 is MNHEY and CDR2 is SVGAGI. The CDR3 runs 14 residues. Trimming took 2 bases from V and 0 from J, leaving 6 bases between them. Indicated treatment: oral pan-JAK inhibitor, 5-10 mg twice daily. Study results and caveats: While patients received tofacitinib, many expanded lesional clones remained present in scalp and blood. Expanded CD8+ clones among the top 100, as well as scalp clonality, were significantly decreased by tofacitinib.

Only a few counts were recorded for this clone. The antigen is not known. cDNA reverse transcribed from extracted RNA served as the sequencing template. Some clones are missing from TCRdb's copy, which holds only in-frame ones; the method was immunoSEQ multiplex PCR. The data hold around 200,000 clones, with about 60% observed a single time. The receptor was derived from a human donor with alopecia areata. Specimen: CD8+ T cells sorted from blood, collected at week 24, from a patient treated with tofacitinib. V is TRBV6-5 and J is TRBJ2-3, with D uncertain. The CDR3 loop is CASSYGASTDTQYF. The CDR3, as DNA: TGTGCCAGCAGTTACGGCGCTAGCACAGATACGCAGTATTTT.